The present TCR beta chain was sequenced within a study of CD8 T cells in Susac syndrome. RNA was extracted with the RNeasy kit, and a quantity of about 0.45 to 1 ug was reverse transcribed using random hexamers. TCRdb reanalysed the immunoSEQ multiplex PCR reads using MiXCR and keeps one entry per CDR3 protein. This sample has 95,000 to 150,000 distinct CDR3 sequences; 85% to 95% occur once, and the top ten carry around 0.27%. CDR1 is GTSNPN and CDR2 is SVGIG in the germline V gene (reference sequence). Trimming stripped 1 base from V and 2 bases from J, with 9 bases between. The CDR3 totals 14 residues.

This sequence joins TRBV30 and TRBJ1-5; D possibly corresponds to TRBD1 (6 bases). The sequenced sample consisted of CD8+ T cells from PBMCs. This TCR was recovered from a human donor with Susac syndrome. For the CDR3, the DNA is TGTGCCTGGAGTGCAGGGGCGGGCAATCAGCCCCAGCATTTT. Protein product: CAWSAGAGNQPQHF.